This TCR beta chain emerged from a study of blood T cell repertoires in COVID-19. On the study more broadly: Sites in the United States, Italy and Spain provided acute and convalescent COVID-19 samples. PBMCs, B-cell-depleted T cells, or T cells provided the cDNA or gDNA that made up the material.

The method was immunoSEQ multiplex PCR; TCRdb's version includes in-frame clones alone and lacks a portion of them. This table has some 220,000 clones, approximately 86% appearing once. The CDR3 is 14 residues long. Deletions cut 5 bases from V and 0 bases from J, with 11 bases between. Germline values: CDR1 SNHLY, CDR2 FYNNEI. V gene TRBV2 combines with J gene TRBJ2-7; TRBD1 might be the D (6 bases). The TCR originated in a woman aged 30 to 39 with COVID-19, enrolled during active disease. Sequencing used peripheral blood. The CDR3 here is CASSSGQISYEQYF. The CDR3 DNA reads as TGTGCCAGCAGTTCCGGACAGATCTCCTACGAGCAGTACTTC. Full variable domain (missing parts from reference TRBV2 and TRBJ2-7): EPEVTQTPSHQVTQMGQEVILRCVPISNHLYFYWYRQILGQKVEFLVSFYNNEISEKSEIFDDQFSVERPDGSNFTLKIRSTKLEDSAMYFCASSSGQISYEQYFGPGTRLTVT.